This T cell receptor beta chain emerged from a study of technical replicates of blood from a few donors. Profiled with immunoSEQ multiplex PCR; TCRdb holds only in-frame clones, not every one. The sample consists of tens of thousands of clones, around 90% of them appearing once. The CDR3 is 14 amino acids. Germline V gene lookup returns CDR1 LNHDA and CDR2 SQIVND (reference sequence). Trimming cost V 8 bases and J 6 bases; bases outside gene matches: 12. The sample comprised T cells isolated from PBMCs. The chain combines TRBV19 with TRBJ2-7; TRBD1 matches at 8 bases. This clonotype was obtained from a human donor in good health. Some clones in this sample may be carry-over from other donors' samples. CDR3 amino acids: CASSPQGASSEQYF. The CDR3 DNA is TGTGCCAGTTCTCCTCAGGGGGCATCGAGCGAGCAGTACTTC.